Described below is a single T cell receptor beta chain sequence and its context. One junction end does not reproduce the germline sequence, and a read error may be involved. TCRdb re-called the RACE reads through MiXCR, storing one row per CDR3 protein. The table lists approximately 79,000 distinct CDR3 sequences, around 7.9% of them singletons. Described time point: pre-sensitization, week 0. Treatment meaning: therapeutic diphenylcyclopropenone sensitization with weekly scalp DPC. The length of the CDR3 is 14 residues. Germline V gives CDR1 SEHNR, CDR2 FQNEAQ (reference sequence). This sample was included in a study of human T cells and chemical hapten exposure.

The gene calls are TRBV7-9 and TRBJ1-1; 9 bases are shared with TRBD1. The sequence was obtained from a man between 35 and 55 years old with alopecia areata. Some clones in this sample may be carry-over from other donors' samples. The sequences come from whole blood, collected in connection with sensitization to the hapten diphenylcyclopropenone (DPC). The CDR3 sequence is CASSEQGASTGAFF. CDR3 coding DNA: TGTGCCAGCAGCGAACAGGGGGCGAGCACTGGAGCTTTCTTT.